This passage covers 5 T cell receptor beta chains from one sample sequenced in a study of human T cells and chemical hapten exposure. Time point meaning: patch test 2, 6 weeks after DPC sensitization. Treatment meaning: therapeutic diphenylcyclopropenone sensitization with weekly scalp DPC. In TCRdb, the RACE reads were re-called with MiXCR into one record per CDR3 protein. The profile shows 85,000 or so distinct CDR3 sequences, roughly 12% of them singletons. The sequencing used whole blood, collected in connection with sensitization to the hapten diphenylcyclopropenone (DPC). These receptors all stem from a man younger than 35 with alopecia areata. Some clones in this sample may be carry-over from other donors' samples.

In its sample, this clonotype was seen many times. V and J are TRBV2 and TRBJ1-4; D might be TRBD1 (5 bases). The CDR3 is 24 residues long. Germline V gives CDR1 SNHLY, CDR2 FYNNEI. Trimming took 4 bases from V and 0 from J, leaving 36 bases between them. CDR3 residues: CASSAPEGNPVSPEITATNEKLFF. In DNA form, the CDR3 reads TGTGCCAGCAGTGCCCCGGAGGGGAATCCGGTATCGCCGGAGATCACCGCAACTAATGAAAAACTGTTTTTT.

The CDR3 sequence is CASSHYWTGTSGKETQYF. In nucleotides, the CDR3 is TGCGCCAGCAGCCATTATTGGACGGGGACTAGCGGGAAAGAGACCCAGTACTTC. The chain couples TRBV4-3 to TRBJ2-5; 13 positions agree with TRBD2. The V gene end was trimmed by 3 bases and the J gene end by 3 bases; junction bases not matched to a gene: 10. Germline assignment: CDR1 LGHNA and CDR2 YSLEER. This CDR3 contains 18 residues.

This clonotype was seen a handful of times. The chain recombines TRBV6-5 with TRBJ2-7; TRBD1 aligns across 10 bases. CDR1 is MNHEY, CDR2 SVGAGI, per germline. J lost 3 bases, V lost 5 bases, and 4 bases had no gene match. CDR3 length equals 14 residues. The CDR3 reads CASSIRTGGYEQYF. Here the CDR3 DNA reads TGTGCCAGCAGTATCCGGACAGGGGGCTACGAGCAGTACTTC.

This clonotype was picked up a small number of times. V usage is TRBV18 and J usage is TRBJ1-4, with D maybe TRBD1 (6 bases). The germline gives CDR1 KGHSH, CDR2 LQKENI. Trimming removed 2 bases from V and 6 bases from J, with 10 bases in between. This CDR3 has 14 amino acids. DNA of the CDR3: TGTGCCAGCTCACCAGGGACACAGGATGAAAAACTGTTTTTT. Translating it yields CASSPGTQDEKLFF.

This clonotype has at least ten counts. This chain uses TRBV12-2 with TRBJ2-7; TRBD1, as called in the table, went unchecked against the DNA. TRBV12-2 is deemed a pseudogene. The CDR3 has 16 amino acids. CDR3 nucleotide sequence: TGTGCAAGCCCACCCCCTCTAGCTCTCAGCTCCTACGAGCAGTACGTC. Amino acids: CASPPPLALSSYEQYV.